These 5 T cell receptor beta chains share one sample of origin, sequenced in a study of T cells in women clearing cervical HPV infection. The method was immunoSEQ multiplex PCR; TCRdb's version includes in-frame clones alone and lacks a portion of them. This sample carries approximately 35,000 clones, with approximately 3.7% going to the ten biggest clones. Material: blood buffy coat. The receptors were gathered from a woman aged 18 to 75 with a cervical HPV16 infection that either progressed to CIN3+ or cleared (not recorded which).

About this clone: The read falls 3 residues short of the CDR3 end, and the missing part is taken from the germline J gene. The gene calls are TRBV19 and TRBJ2-2; either TRBD1 or TRBD2 may supply D (6 bases each). Germline CDR1 reads LNHDA; CDR2 reads SQIVND (reference sequence). Trimming cost V 4 bases and J 6 bases, with 12 bases left between them. This CDR3 has 14 amino acids. CDR3 bases read: TGTGCCAGTAGTAAGGAGGGGGAATCCGGGGAG. Translation gives CASSKEGESGE. The entire CDR3 protein reads CASSKEGESGELFF. The whole variable domain, filled in from reference TRBV19 and TRBJ2-2, reads DGGITQSPKYLFRKEGQNVTLSCEQNLNHDAMYWYRQDPGQGLRLIYYSQIVNDFQKGDIAEGYSVSREKKESFPLTVTSAQKNPTAFYLCASSKEGESGELFFGEGSRLTVL.

As to this clone: The read is 3 residues too short to cover the CDR3 end, so that end is filled in from the germline J gene. The rearrangement links TRBV6-2 or TRBV6-3 to TRBJ2-3; perhaps TRBD2 as D (5 bases). Trimming took off 3 bases at V and 6 bases at J, with 10 bases between the two ends. Germline V gene data show CDR1 as MNHEY and CDR2 as SVGEGT. CDR3 length: 13 residues. CDR3 sequence: CASSYTPGDTQYF. Partial CDR3 DNA: TGTGCCAGCAGTTATACCCCGGGGGATACG.

Note on this clone: With the read ending 3 residues before the CDR3 end, the germline J gene is used to fill in that end. The chain has TRBV5-5 and TRBJ2-5; 10 bases are a match to TRBD2. Per the germline V gene, CDR1 is SGHKS and CDR2 is YYEKEE (reference sequence). This CDR3 region has 14 residues. V lost 2 bases and J lost 5; bases outside the gene matches: 3. CDR3 bases read: TGTGCCAGCAGCTTTAGCGGGGGGTCCGAGACC. Translation: CASSFSGGSET. The whole CDR3 sequence reads CASSFSGGSETQYF.

A word on this clone: The read falls 3 residues short of the CDR3 end, and the missing part is taken from the germline J gene. V gene TRBV18 combines with J gene TRBJ1-1; 9 bases match TRBD1. CDR1 and CDR2 from the germline V gene are KGHSH and LQKENI. Germline trimming cut 1 base from V and 7 bases from J; bases unmatched to any gene: 10. This CDR3 comprises 16 residues. CDR3: CASSPQFGGQGGEAFF. The DNA read from the CDR3 is TGTGCCAGCTCACCACAATTTGGGGGACAGGGTGGTGAA.

On this clone itself: The CDR3 end lies 3 residues beyond the end of the read and is filled in from the germline J gene. V is TRBV20-1 and J is TRBJ1-1, with D tentatively TRBD1 (6 bases). Germline loops: CDR1 DFQATT, CDR2 SNEGSKA (reference sequence). V was shortened by 4 bases and J by 0 bases, with 15 bases between the two germline ends. This CDR3 comprises 15 residues. The CDR3 loop reads CSANRGGIMNTEAFF. The covered CDR3 bases are TGCAGTGCTAATAGGGGGGGGATCATGAACACTGAA.